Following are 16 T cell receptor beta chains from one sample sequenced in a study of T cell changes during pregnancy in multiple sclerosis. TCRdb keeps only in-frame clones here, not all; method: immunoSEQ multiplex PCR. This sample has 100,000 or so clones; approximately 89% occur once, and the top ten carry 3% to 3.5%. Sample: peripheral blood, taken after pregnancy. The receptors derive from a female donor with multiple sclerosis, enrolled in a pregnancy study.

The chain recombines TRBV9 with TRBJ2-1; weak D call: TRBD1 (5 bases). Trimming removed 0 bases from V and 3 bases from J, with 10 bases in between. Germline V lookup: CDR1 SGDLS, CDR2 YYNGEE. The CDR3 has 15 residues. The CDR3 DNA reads TGTGCCAGCAGCGTAGGGACAAACTACTACAATGAGCAGTTCTTC. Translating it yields CASSVGTNYYNEQFF.

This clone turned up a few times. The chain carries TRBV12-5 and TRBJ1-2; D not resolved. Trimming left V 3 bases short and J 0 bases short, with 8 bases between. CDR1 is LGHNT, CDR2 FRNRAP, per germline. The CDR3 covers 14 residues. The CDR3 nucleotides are TGTGCTAGTGGTTTTGCCGGGGCTAACTATGGCTACACCTTC. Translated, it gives CASGFAGANYGYTF. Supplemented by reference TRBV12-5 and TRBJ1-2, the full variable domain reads DARVTQTPRHKVTEMGQEVTMRCQPILGHNTVFWYRQTMMQGLELLAYFRNRAPLDDSGMPKDRFSAEMPDATLATLKIQPSEPRDSAVYFCASGFAGANYGYTFGSGTRLTVV.

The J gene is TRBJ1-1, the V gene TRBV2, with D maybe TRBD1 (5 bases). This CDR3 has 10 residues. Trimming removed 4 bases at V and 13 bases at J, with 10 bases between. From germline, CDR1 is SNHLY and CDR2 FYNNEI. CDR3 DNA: TGTGCCAGCAGTGGGGGGGATGGTTTCTTT. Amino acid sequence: CASSGGDGFF.

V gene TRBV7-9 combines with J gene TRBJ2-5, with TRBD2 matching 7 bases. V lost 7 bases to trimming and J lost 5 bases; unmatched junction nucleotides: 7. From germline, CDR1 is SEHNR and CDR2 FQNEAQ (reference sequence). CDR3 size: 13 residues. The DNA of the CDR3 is TGTGCCAGCACCGGGGGGACCAGGGAGACCCAGTACTTC. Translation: CASTGGTRETQYF.

CDR3 amino acids: CASSKGTGDTGELFF. DNA of the CDR3: TGTGCCAGCAGCAAGGGGACAGGTGACACCGGGGAGCTGTTTTTT. This chain uses TRBV7-9 with TRBJ2-2; 8 positions agree with TRBD1. Germline values: CDR1 SEHNR, CDR2 FQNEAQ (reference sequence). CDR3 size: 15 residues. J was trimmed by 3 bases and V by 5 bases; bases with no gene match: 5.

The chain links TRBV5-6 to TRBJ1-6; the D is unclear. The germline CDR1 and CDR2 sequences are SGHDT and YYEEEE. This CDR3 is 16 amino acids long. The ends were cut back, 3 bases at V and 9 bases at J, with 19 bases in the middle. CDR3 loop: CASSSGGSDGFSPLHF. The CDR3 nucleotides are TGTGCCAGCAGCTCTGGAGGGAGTGATGGGTTTTCACCCCTCCACTTT.

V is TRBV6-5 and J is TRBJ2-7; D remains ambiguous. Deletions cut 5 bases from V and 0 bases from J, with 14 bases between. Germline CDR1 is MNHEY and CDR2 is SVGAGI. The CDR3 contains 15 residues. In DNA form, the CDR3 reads TGTGCCAGCAGTGCATACTCAGACACCTCCTACGAGCAGTACTTC. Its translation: CASSAYSDTSYEQYF.

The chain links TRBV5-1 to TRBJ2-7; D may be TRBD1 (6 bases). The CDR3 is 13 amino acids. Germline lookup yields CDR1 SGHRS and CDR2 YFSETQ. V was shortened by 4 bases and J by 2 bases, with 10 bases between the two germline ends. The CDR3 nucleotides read TGCGCCAGCAGCCGCGAGGGGGCCTACGAGCAGTACTTC. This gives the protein CASSREGAYEQYF.

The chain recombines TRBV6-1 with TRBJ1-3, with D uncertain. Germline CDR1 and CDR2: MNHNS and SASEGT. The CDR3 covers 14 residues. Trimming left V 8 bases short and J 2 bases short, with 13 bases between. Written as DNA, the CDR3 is TGTGCCAGCGCGGAAGTTAGTGCTGGAAACACCATATATTTT. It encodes CASAEVSAGNTIYF.

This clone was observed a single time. This CDR3 reads CASSPPRTTGHQETQYF. The CDR3 region has the DNA TGTGCCAGCTCACCACCCAGAACGACAGGGCACCAAGAGACCCAGTACTTC. V is TRBV18 and J is TRBJ2-5, with 7 bases fitting TRBD1. After removal of 0 bases from V and 0 bases from J, the junction contained 7 bases not matched to a gene. The germline V gene encodes CDR1 KGHSH and CDR2 LQKENI. There are 17 residues in the CDR3.

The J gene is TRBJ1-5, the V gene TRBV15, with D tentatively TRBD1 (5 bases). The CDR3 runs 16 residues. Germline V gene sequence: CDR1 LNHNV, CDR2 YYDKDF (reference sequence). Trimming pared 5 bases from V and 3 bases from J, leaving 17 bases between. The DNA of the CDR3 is TGTGCCACCAGCTTAGGTCGGGGGGGTCACAATCAGCCCCAGCATTTT. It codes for CATSLGRGGHNQPQHF.

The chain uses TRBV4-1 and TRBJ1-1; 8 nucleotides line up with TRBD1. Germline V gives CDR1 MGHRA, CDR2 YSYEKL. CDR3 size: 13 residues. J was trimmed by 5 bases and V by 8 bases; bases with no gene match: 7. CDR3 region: CASGRGLGTEAFF. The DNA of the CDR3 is TGCGCCAGCGGCAGGGGGCTCGGGACTGAAGCTTTCTTT.

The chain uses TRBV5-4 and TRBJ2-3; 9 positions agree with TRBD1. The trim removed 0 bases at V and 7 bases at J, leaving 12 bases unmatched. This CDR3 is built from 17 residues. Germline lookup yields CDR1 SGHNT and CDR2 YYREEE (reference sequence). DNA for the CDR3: TGTGCCAGCAGCTTGGTTTCCGGGACAGGGATGTGGAATACGCAGTATTTT. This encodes CASSLVSGTGMWNTQYF.

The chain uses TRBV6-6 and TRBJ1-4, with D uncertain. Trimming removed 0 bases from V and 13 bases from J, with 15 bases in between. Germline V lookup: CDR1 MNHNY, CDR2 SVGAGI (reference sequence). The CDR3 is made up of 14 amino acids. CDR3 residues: CASSYSRQVVGLFF. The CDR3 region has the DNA TGTGCCAGCAGTTACTCCCGCCAGGTTGTGGGACTGTTTTTT.

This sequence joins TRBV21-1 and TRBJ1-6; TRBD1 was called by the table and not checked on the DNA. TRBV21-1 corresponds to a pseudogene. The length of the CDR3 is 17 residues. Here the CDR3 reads CASSDPQGSSYNSPLHF. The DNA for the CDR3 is TGTGCCAGCAGCGACCCCCAGGGGAGCTCCTATAATTCACCCCTCCACTTT.

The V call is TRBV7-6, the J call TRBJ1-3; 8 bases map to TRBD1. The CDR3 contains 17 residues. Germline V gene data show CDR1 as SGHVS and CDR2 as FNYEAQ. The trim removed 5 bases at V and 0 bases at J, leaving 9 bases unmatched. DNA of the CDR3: TGTGCCAGCAGCGTCACGGGACAGGTTAGCTCTGGAAACACCATATATTTT. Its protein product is CASSVTGQVSSGNTIYF.